A selection of T cell receptor beta chains follows, all from one sample in a study of Ad26.COV2.S vaccination and SARS-CoV-2 variants. The method was immunoSEQ multiplex PCR; TCRdb's version includes in-frame clones alone and lacks a portion of them. The table shows 300,000 to 350,000 clones, with 90% occurring only once. The material was peripheral blood, obtained in a trial of Ad26.COV2.S vaccine versus placebo. Source of these receptors: a person between 18 and 60 years old who received the Ad26.COV2.S COVID-19 vaccine or a placebo. The CDR3 runs from the conserved cysteine through the conserved F or W. The order of the fields is V gene, D gene, clone size, J gene, CDR3 DNA, CDR3 protein. A D gene is named only where the DNA matches it firmly. Part of the rows lack a size; the others show once, few, many or a class for expanded clones.

TRBV10-1	TRBD2	NA	TRBJ2-3	TGCGCCAGCAGTGAGTCGGCCTACCCGGGGGGAGATACGCAGTATTTT	CASSESAYPGGDTQYF
TRBV25-1	NA	NA	TRBJ2-3	TGTGCCAGCAGTGACATAACCGGGACAACAAGCACAGATACGCAGTATTTT	CASSDITGTTSTDTQYF
TRBV7-8	NA	once	TRBJ2-1	TGTGCCAGCAGCAGGACAGCGCCCAATGAGCAGTTCTTC	CASSRTAPNEQFF
TRBV29-1	NA	once	TRBJ2-1	TGCAGCGTTAATGAGGGGCGGACAGTCGCCTACAATGAGCAGTTCTTC	CSVNEGRTVAYNEQFF
TRBV11-2	NA	NA	TRBJ2-7	TGTGCCAGCAGCTTCGGGGTGGGGGAATACGAGCAGTACTTC	CASSFGVGEYEQYF
TRBV10-2	NA	NA	TRBJ2-1	TGCGCCAGCAACGACCCTTACAATGAGCAGTTCTTC	CASNDPYNEQFF
TRBV11-3	NA	NA	TRBJ2-1	TGTGCCAGCAGCTTAGCAAATGAGCAGTTCTTC	CASSLANEQFF
TRBV5-6	NA	NA	TRBJ2-1	TGTGCCAGCAGCTCCCCCGGAGGGGATGAGCAGTTCTTC	CASSSPGGDEQFF
TRBV28	NA	NA	TRBJ1-4	TGTGCCAGCAGTTTGGGTACAACTAATGAAAAACTGTTTTTT	CASSLGTTNEKLFF
TRBV4-2	NA	NA	TRBJ1-3	TGTGCCAGCAGCCACGGGGACTCTGGAAACACCATATATTTT	CASSHGDSGNTIYF
TRBV2	NA	NA	TRBJ1-4	TGTGCCAGCACTTCCAGGGCAACTAATGAAAAACTGTTTTTT	CASTSRATNEKLFF
TRBV6-5	TRBD1	once	TRBJ1-2	TGTGCCAGCAGCTGGACAGGGAAGGAGTATGGCTACACCTTC	CASSWTGKEYGYTF
TRBV5-1	NA	NA	TRBJ1-2	TGCGCCAACAGCTTGGCCGATCAGGAGCTGAACTATGGCTACACCTTC	CANSLADQELNYGYTF
TRBV7-3	NA	NA	TRBJ2-1	TGTGCCAGCACCCCCCCTAGCGCTTACAATGAGCAGTTCTTC	CASTPPSAYNEQFF
TRBV29-1	NA	NA	TRBJ1-1	TGCAGCGTCCAGGGGCAGACAAACCCTGGAGCTTTCTTT	CSVQGQTNPGAFF
TRBV12-3/TRBV12-4	NA	NA	TRBJ1-1	TGTGCCAGCAGTTCCGGATTCACTGAAGCTTTCTTT	CASSSGFTEAFF
TRBV5-1	TRBD1	NA	TRBJ1-2	TGCGCCAGCAGCCTGACGGGAGGCAGGGGGCCCTATGGCTACACCTTC	CASSLTGGRGPYGYTF
TRBV7-9	NA	NA	TRBJ1-1	TGTGCCAGCCACAGCGGGGGGCGGATGTCCACTGAAGCTTTCTTT	CASHSGGRMSTEAFF
TRBV6-2/TRBV6-3	TRBD2	NA	TRBJ2-1	TGTGCCAGCAGTTACTCGGCGGGAGAAGACAATGAGCAGTTCTTC	CASSYSAGEDNEQFF
TRBV19	NA	NA	TRBJ2-3	TGTGCCAGTAGTTACGATACGCAGTATTTT	CASSYDTQYF
TRBV12-3/TRBV12-4	NA	NA	TRBJ1-2	TGTGCCAGCAGTACTATCCGGACGTATGGCTACACCTTC	CASSTIRTYGYTF
TRBV5-4	TRBD1	NA	TRBJ2-5	TGTGCCAGCAGCTCGCAACGGGACAGACAAGAGACCCAGTACTTC	CASSSQRDRQETQYF
TRBV6-2/TRBV6-3	NA	NA	TRBJ2-1	TGTGCCAGCAGTTACGGGCTAGCGATCTCCTACAATGAGCAGTTCTTC	CASSYGLAISYNEQFF
TRBV19	TRBD1	NA	TRBJ1-5	TGTGCCAGTAGTCAGACAGGGGCGGGTCAGCCCCAGCATTTT	CASSQTGAGQPQHF
TRBV13	NA	once	TRBJ2-5	TGTGCCAGCGGTGGAGTAAAAGAGACCCAGTACTTC	CASGGVKETQYF
TRBV18	TRBD1	NA	TRBJ1-4	TGTGCCAGCTCACACGGGACAGGGGTTGGTGAAAAACTGTTTTTT	CASSHGTGVGEKLFF
TRBV29-1	NA	NA	TRBJ1-2	TGCAGCGTTGACTTCGTCGAAGGGGCCAACTATGGCTACACCTTC	CSVDFVEGANYGYTF
TRBV7-8	NA	NA	TRBJ2-2	TGTGCCAGCGACGGGGGATCCGGGGAGCTGTTTTTT	CASDGGSGELFF
TRBV29-1	NA	NA	TRBJ2-1	TGCAGCGTGGGTTCCGGGACCATGGTCTACAATGAGCAGTTCTTC	CSVGSGTMVYNEQFF
TRBV29-1	NA	NA	TRBJ1-1	TGCAGCGTTGAGGGTCAAAGGGGGAAGGAAAACACTGAAGCTTTCTTT	CSVEGQRGKENTEAFF
TRBV7-9	NA	NA	TRBJ2-5	TGTGCCAGCAGCTTAGCGGTCATCGGGGAGACCCAGTACTTC	CASSLAVIGETQYF
TRBV7-9	TRBD1	NA	TRBJ1-5	TGTGCCAGCAGCTTAGCCGGAGGGGGGGACAGAGGACGGCAGCCCCAGCATTTT	CASSLAGGGDRGRQPQHF
TRBV3-1/TRBV3-2	NA	NA	TRBJ2-2	TGTGCCAGCAGCCAACCCAGGCGGTGGGGGAGCAGGCCGAACACCGGGGAGCTGTTTTTT	CASSQPRRWGSRPNTGELFF
TRBV7-2	NA	NA	TRBJ1-5	TGTGCCAGCAGCTTGTGGGGGACTCCAAACAGCAATCAGCCCCAGCATTTT	CASSLWGTPNSNQPQHF
TRBV7-9	NA	NA	TRBJ2-5	TGTGCCAGCAGCTTAGAGTCCTACGTAGAGACCCAGTACTTC	CASSLESYVETQYF
TRBV10-3	TRBD1	NA	TRBJ1-5	TGTGTCATCAGTGATTCAGGGGGTAGGAATTTAGGCAATCAGCCCCAGCATTTT	CVISDSGGRNLGNQPQHF